The 19 T cell receptor beta chains given below trace back to one sample, sequenced in a study of blood T cell repertoires in COVID-19 (dated by TCRdb to about 2020). Libraries were prepared through the immunoSEQ multiplex PCR assay. Not all clones reach the TCRdb copy of this immuneACCESS table, which keeps in-frame sequences only. Checked studies attribute under half of the gap to unresolved V genes and leave the rest unexplained. In all, the sample holds hundreds of thousands of clones, and about four fifths of those were seen once. More than 8% of the sample goes to the ten largest clones. Sequencing was performed on peripheral blood. These receptor sequences come from a woman aged 45-59 years who had recovered from COVID-19.

V is TRBV4-1 and J is TRBJ1-4; 7 nucleotides line up with TRBD1. Germline CDR1 MGHRA, CDR2 YSYEKL. This CDR3 region has 17 residues. With V trimmed by 2 bases and J by 10 bases, 16 bases remained unmatched. The CDR3 nucleotides are TGCGCCAGCAGCCAACTCGGGACAGAGGTTAAATTGGGAAAACTGTTTTTT. Amino acids: CASSQLGTEVKLGKLFF.

Concerning this clone: A read error may be the cause here, since a much bigger clone is one base away. For the CDR3, the DNA is TGTGCCAGCAGCGGACAGGGGTACGGCTACACCTTC. It codes for CASSGQGYGYTF. The chain carries TRBV6-2 or TRBV6-3 and TRBJ1-2; 9 nucleotides agree with TRBD1. Looked up from germline, CDR1 is MNHEY and CDR2 is SVGEGT. V lost 6 bases, J lost 8 bases, and 4 bases stayed unmatched. The CDR3 length is 12 residues.

The chain recombines TRBV6-2 or TRBV6-3 with TRBJ2-7; 13 bases fit TRBD2. Unmatched junction bases numbered 10, after V lost 0 bases and J lost 5 bases. CDR3 length: 18 residues. Germline-derived CDR1 and CDR2 are MNHEY and SVGEGT. In nucleotides, the CDR3 is TGTGCCAGCAGTTACTCGTGGACTAGCGGGAGTCTCACCCACGAGCAGTACTTC. This encodes CASSYSWTSGSLTHEQYF.

The chain links TRBV30 to TRBJ2-2; the D gene is possibly TRBD2 (6 bases). Trimming pared 2 bases from V and 6 bases from J, leaving 16 bases between. This CDR3 comprises 15 residues. The V gene's germline CDR1 is GTSNPN and CDR2 SVGIG (reference sequence). The CDR3 DNA reads TGTGCCTGGAGTTTGGGACTCAGCTCCTCCGGGGAGCTGTTTTTT. Translation: CAWSLGLSSSGELFF.

The rearrangement links TRBV7-7 to TRBJ2-2; 7 positions match TRBD1. Unmatched junction bases numbered 17, after V lost 1 base and J lost 6 bases. Germline CDR1 and CDR2: SSHAT and FNYEAQ (reference sequence). The CDR3 covers 19 residues. CDR3 region: CASSLGGVATGHAAGELFF. The DNA for the CDR3 is TGTGCCAGCAGCTTAGGGGGTGTGGCGACAGGGCACGCGGCCGGGGAGCTGTTTTTT. The full variable domain, with the rest looked up from reference TRBV7-7 and TRBJ2-2, is GAGVSQSPRYKVTKRGQDVTLRCDPISSHATLYWYQQALGQGPEFLTYFNYEAQPDKSGLPSDRFSAERPEGSISTLTIQRTEQRDSAMYRCASSLGGVATGHAAGELFFGEGSRLTVL.

This clone was seen only once. This chain joins TRBV7-2 and TRBJ1-5; no clear D. The V end was cut by 1 base, the J end by 2 bases, with 12 bases between. Per germline, CDR1 SGHTA and CDR2 FQGNSA. CDR3 length equals 16 residues. The CDR3 spells CASSLGPGRGNQPQHF. The DNA for the CDR3 is TGTGCCAGCAGCTTAGGTCCGGGGAGAGGCAATCAGCCCCAGCATTTT.

This clone was seen a few times. The V and J genes are TRBV6-6 and TRBJ2-7; tentative D call: TRBD1 (6 bases). V shed 6 bases and J shed 3 bases, with 18 bases lying between them. Germline V CDR1 and CDR2: MNHNY, SVGAGI (reference sequence). The CDR3 covers 15 residues. CDR3 nucleotide sequence: TGTGCCAGCAGCCGAGATACAGGGTTCGACTACGAGCAGTACTTC. This encodes CASSRDTGFDYEQYF.

The V call is TRBV28, the J call TRBJ2-7; D call uncertain. Germline V gene data show CDR1 as MDHEN and CDR2 as SYDVKM. V lost 6 bases to trimming and J lost 3 bases, with 12 bases between them. The CDR3 is 13 residues long. The CDR3 loop reads CASSPLHYYEQYF. Written as DNA, the CDR3 is TGTGCCAGCAGCCCCCTACACTACTACGAGCAGTACTTC.

The genes are TRBV6-4 and TRBJ2-1; TRBD2 aligns across 12 bases. Germline V gives CDR1 MRHNA, CDR2 SNTAGT. The ends lost 6 bases at V and 8 bases at J; junction bases unmatched: 8. CDR3 size: 15 residues. CDR3 residues: CASSKLAGGLDEQFF. CDR3 in DNA: TGTGCCAGCAGCAAACTAGCGGGGGGCCTGGATGAGCAGTTCTTC.

The DNA of the CDR3 is TGTGCCAGCAGCCAAGAAGGAGCTGGCTACTATGGCTACACCTTC. Its protein product is CASSQEGAGYYGYTF. The V gene is TRBV14, the J gene TRBJ1-2; no clear D gene. The V end lost 0 bases, the J end lost 3 bases, and 11 bases lay between the germline ends. CDR3 size: 15 residues. In germline, CDR1 is SGHDN, CDR2 FVKESK.

The genes are TRBV2 and TRBJ1-3; D perhaps matches TRBD1 (5 bases). The CDR3 sequence is 14 residues long. Per the germline V gene, CDR1 is SNHLY and CDR2 is FYNNEI. V lost 0 bases and J 16 bases, leaving 19 bases between the germline ends. The CDR3 reads CASSEALSLGRGYF. The CDR3 bases are TGTGCCAGCAGTGAAGCGCTTAGTCTGGGCCGGGGGTATTTT. Filled out from reference TRBV2 and TRBJ1-3, the complete variable domain reads EPEVTQTPSHQVTQMGQEVILRCVPISNHLYFYWYRQILGQKVEFLVSFYNNEISEKSEIFDDQFSVERPDGSNFTLKIRSTKLEDSAMYFCASSEALSLGRGYFGEGSWLTVV.

The rearrangement links TRBV3-1 (or the pseudogene TRBV3-2) to TRBJ2-2; D is possibly TRBD2 (6 bases). Per the germline V gene, CDR1 is LGHDT and CDR2 is YNNKEL (reference sequence). The CDR3 extends over 15 amino acids. Deletions cut 1 base from V and 3 bases from J, with 9 bases between. The CDR3 protein is CASSQVSGYTGELFF. CDR3 DNA: TGTGCCAGCAGCCAAGTCAGCGGGTACACCGGGGAGCTGTTTTTT.

The J gene is TRBJ1-1, the V gene TRBV7-9; D is undetermined. The CDR3 contains 14 residues. Looked up from germline, CDR1 is SEHNR and CDR2 is FQNEAQ (reference sequence). V was cut by 8 bases and J by 0 bases, with 13 bases left in between. The CDR3 protein is CASLTTTMNTEAFF. The DNA for the CDR3 is TGTGCCAGCCTAACGACGACAATGAACACTGAAGCTTTCTTT.

The V call is TRBV7-2, the J call TRBJ2-7, with 10 bases matching TRBD2. Germline assignment: CDR1 SGHTA and CDR2 FQGNSA. This CDR3 has 14 residues. J was trimmed by 6 bases and V by 1 base; bases with no gene match: 3. CDR3 DNA sequence: TGTGCCAGCAGCTTAGGGGGACTAGCGAGCGAGCAGTACTTC. Its translation is CASSLGGLASEQYF.

This chain joins TRBV18 and TRBJ1-1, with D perhaps TRBD1 (5 bases). Germline values: CDR1 KGHSH, CDR2 LQKENI. The CDR3 is made up of 16 amino acids. The V end was cut by 3 bases, the J end by 4 bases, with 18 bases between. DNA of the CDR3: TGTGCCAGCTCACCGGCCGGGGCCCCGGGGGGCACTGAAGCTTTCTTT. Its protein product is CASSPAGAPGGTEAFF.

The V gene is TRBV28, the J gene TRBJ2-7; tentatively, D is TRBD2 (5 bases). This CDR3 contains 15 residues. V was trimmed by 5 bases and J by 0 bases, leaving 14 bases between them. Germline values: CDR1 MDHEN, CDR2 SYDVKM. The CDR3 here is CASSPAGLSSYEQYF. CDR3 in DNA: TGTGCCAGCAGTCCGGCGGGCCTAAGCTCCTACGAGCAGTACTTC.

The V gene is TRBV28, the J gene TRBJ1-4, with TRBD1 matching over 10 bases. The CDR3 runs to 15 residues. Germline assignment: CDR1 MDHEN and CDR2 SYDVKM. With V trimmed by 2 bases and J by 5 bases, 2 bases remained unmatched. Here the CDR3 reads CASSLVTGGNEKLFF. In DNA form, the CDR3 reads TGTGCCAGCAGTTTAGTGACAGGGGGCAATGAAAAACTGTTTTTT.

This clone was seen only once. The V gene is TRBV19, the J gene TRBJ2-1; TRBD2 matches 10 bases. The CDR3 sequence is 18 residues long. V shed 0 bases and J 7 bases; nucleotides not matched to a gene: 12. Germline CDR1 LNHDA, CDR2 SQIVND (reference sequence). The CDR3 loop reads CASSIDWGGAGGRNEQFF. DNA for the CDR3: TGTGCCAGTAGTATAGATTGGGGGGGAGCGGGAGGGCGAAATGAGCAGTTCTTC.

This clone showed up just once. The rearrangement uses TRBV4-1 and TRBJ2-7, with 9 nucleotides matching TRBD1. V dropped 1 base and J dropped 3; count of bases not matched to a gene: 4. Germline-derived CDR1 and CDR2 are MGHRA and YSYEKL. The CDR3 is 15 amino acids. As DNA, the CDR3 is TGCGCCAGCAGCCAAGTGACAGGGGGAGGCTACGAGCAGTACTTC. It specifies CASSQVTGGGYEQYF.